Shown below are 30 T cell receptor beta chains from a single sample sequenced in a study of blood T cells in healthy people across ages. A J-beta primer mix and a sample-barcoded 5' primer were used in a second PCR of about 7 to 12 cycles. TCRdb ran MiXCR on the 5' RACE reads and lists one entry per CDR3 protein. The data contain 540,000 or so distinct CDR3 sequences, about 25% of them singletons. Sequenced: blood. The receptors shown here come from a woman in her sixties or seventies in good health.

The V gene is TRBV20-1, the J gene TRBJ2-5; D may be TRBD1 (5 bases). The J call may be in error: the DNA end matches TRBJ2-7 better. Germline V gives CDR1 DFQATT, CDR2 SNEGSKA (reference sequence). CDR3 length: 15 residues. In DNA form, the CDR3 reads TGCAGTGCCGAGAGCTGGGGCAAATTGGACTACGAGCAGTACTTC. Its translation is CSAESWGKLDYEQYF.

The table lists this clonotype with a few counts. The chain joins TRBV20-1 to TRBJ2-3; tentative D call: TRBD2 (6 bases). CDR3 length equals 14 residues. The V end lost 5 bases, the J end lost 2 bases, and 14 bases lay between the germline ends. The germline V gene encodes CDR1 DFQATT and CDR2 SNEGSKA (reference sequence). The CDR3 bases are TGCAGTGCTCTCACCGGGACTGCCACAGATACGCAGTATTTT. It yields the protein CSALTGTATDTQYF.

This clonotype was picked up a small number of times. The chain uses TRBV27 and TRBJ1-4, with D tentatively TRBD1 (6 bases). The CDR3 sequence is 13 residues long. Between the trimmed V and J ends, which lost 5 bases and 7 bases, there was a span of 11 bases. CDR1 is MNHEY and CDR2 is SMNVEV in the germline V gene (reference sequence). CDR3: CASSRQGTEKLFF. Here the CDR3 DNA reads TGTGCCAGCAGTCGGCAGGGGACTGAAAAACTGTTTTTT. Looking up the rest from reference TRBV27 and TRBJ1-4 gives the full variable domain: EAQVTQNPRYLITVTGKKLTVTCSQNMNHEYMSWYRQDPGLGLRQIYYSMNVEVTDKGDVPEGYKVSRKEKRNFPLILESPSPNQTSLYFCASSRQGTEKLFFGSGTQLSVL.

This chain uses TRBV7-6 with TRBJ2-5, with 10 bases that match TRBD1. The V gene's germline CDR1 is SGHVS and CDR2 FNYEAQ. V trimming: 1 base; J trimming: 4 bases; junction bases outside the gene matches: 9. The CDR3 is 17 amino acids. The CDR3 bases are TGTGCCAGCAGCTTAGGGACGGGACAGGGGAGTCGAGAGACCCAGTACTTC. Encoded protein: CASSLGTGQGSRETQYF.

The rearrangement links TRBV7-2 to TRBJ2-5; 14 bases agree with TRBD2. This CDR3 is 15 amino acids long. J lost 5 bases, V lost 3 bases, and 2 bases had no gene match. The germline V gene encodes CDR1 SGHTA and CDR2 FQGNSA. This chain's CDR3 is CASSLGTSGSETQYF. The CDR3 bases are TGTGCCAGCAGCTTGGGGACTAGCGGGAGTGAGACCCAGTACTTC.

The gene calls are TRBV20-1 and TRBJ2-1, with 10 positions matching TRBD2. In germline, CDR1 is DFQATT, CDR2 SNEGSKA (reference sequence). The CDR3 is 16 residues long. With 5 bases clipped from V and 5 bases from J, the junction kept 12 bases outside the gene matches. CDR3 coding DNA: TGCAGTGCTGCCCTCCGGGTAGCGGGAGGACACAATGAGCAGTTCTTC. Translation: CSAALRVAGGHNEQFF.

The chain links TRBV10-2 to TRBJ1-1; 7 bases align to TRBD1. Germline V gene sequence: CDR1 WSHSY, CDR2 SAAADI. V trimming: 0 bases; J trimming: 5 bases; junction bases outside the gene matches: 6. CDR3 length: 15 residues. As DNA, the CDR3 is TGCGCCAGCAGTGAGTCGGGCAGGGGGGGAACTGAAGCTTTCTTT. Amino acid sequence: CASSESGRGGTEAFF.

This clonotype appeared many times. The CDR3 DNA is TGTGCCAGCAGTTACTCGACCGGGGGCTATGGCTACACCTTC. It is translated as CASSYSTGGYGYTF. The chain recombines TRBV6-5 with TRBJ1-2; D is possibly TRBD1 (5 bases). The germline V gene has CDR1 MNHEY and CDR2 SVGAGI. The V end was cut by 0 bases, the J end by 4 bases, with 9 bases between. CDR3 size: 14 residues.

The CDR3 DNA is TGCAGTGCTGGGCGGGGGGTTCGGGAAAAACTGTTTTTT. Protein sequence: CSAGRGVREKLFF. The rearrangement joins TRBV20-1 to TRBJ1-4; a possible D gene is TRBD1 (5 bases). Trimming removed 5 bases from V and 8 bases from J, with 15 bases in between. CDR1 and CDR2 from the germline V gene are DFQATT and SNEGSKA (reference sequence). The CDR3 totals 13 residues.

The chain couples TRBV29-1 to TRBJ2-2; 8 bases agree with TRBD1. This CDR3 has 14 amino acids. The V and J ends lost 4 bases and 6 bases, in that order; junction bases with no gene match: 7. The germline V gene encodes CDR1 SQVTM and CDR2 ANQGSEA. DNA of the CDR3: TGCAGCGTTGCTAGGACAGGGTCACCCGGGGAGCTGTTTTTT. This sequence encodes CSVARTGSPGELFF.

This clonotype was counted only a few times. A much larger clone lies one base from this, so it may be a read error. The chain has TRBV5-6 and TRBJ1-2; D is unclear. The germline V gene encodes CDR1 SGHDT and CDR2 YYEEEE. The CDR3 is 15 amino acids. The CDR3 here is CTSSSLGSGNYGYTF. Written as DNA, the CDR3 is TGTACCAGCAGCAGCTTGGGATCGGGGAACTATGGCTACACCTTC.

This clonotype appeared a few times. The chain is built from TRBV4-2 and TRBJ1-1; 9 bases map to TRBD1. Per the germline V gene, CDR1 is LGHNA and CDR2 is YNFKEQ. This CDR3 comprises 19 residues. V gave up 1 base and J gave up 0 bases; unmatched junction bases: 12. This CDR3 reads CASSQVGQGSISMNTEAFF. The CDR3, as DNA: TGTGCCAGCAGCCAAGTTGGACAGGGGAGCATATCGATGAACACTGAAGCTTTCTTT.

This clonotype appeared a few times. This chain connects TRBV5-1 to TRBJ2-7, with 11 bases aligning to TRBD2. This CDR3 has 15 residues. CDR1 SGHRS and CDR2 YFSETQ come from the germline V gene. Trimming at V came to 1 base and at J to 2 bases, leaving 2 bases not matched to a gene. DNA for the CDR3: TGCGCCAGCAGCTTGATGGGACTAGCGGCCTACGAGCAGTACTTC. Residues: CASSLMGLAAYEQYF. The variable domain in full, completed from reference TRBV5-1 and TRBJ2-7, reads KAGVTQTPRYLIKTRGQQVTLSCSPISGHRSVSWYQQTPGQGLQFLFEYFSETQRNKGNFPGRFSGRQFSNSRSEMNVSTLELGDSALYLCASSLMGLAAYEQYFGPGTRLTVT.

The CDR3 reads CASSLENIGVGEAFF. In nucleotides, the CDR3 is TGTGCCAGCAGCTTAGAAAATATTGGTGTAGGTGAAGCTTTCTTT. The V gene is TRBV7-2, the J gene TRBJ1-1; D call uncertain. Germline CDR1 and CDR2: SGHTA and FQGNSA. The CDR3 is made up of 15 amino acids. V was cut by 1 base and J by 7 bases, with 16 bases left in between.

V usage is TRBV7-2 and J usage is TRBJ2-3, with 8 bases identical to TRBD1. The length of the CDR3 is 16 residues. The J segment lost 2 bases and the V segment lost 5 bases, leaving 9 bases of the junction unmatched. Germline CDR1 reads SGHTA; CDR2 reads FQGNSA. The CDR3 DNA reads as TGTGCCAGCAGCCCCCAGGGGACAGGAACCACAGATACGCAGTATTTT. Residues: CASSPQGTGTTDTQYF. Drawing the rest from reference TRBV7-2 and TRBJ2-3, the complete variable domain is GAGVSQSPSNKVTEKGKDVELRCDPISGHTALYWYRQSLGQGLEFLIYFQGNSAPDKSGLPSDRFSAERTGGSVSTLTIQRTQQEDSAVYLCASSPQGTGTTDTQYFGPGTRLTVL.

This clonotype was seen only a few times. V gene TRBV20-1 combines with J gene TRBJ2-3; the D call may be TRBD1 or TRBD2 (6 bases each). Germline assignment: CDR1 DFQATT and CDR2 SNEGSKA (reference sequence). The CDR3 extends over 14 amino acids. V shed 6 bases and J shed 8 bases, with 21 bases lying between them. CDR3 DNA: TGCAGTGCCGGGGGACCGGGGGCGCGTGGTACGCAGTATTTT. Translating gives CSAGGPGARGTQYF.

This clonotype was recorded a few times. DNA of the CDR3: TGTGCCAGCAGTTTATCAGGGGCCTATGGCTACACCTTC. It codes for CASSLSGAYGYTF. V gene TRBV27 combines with J gene TRBJ1-2; a possible D gene is TRBD1 (5 bases). The CDR3 is 13 residues long. V lost 0 bases to trimming and J lost 4 bases, with 6 bases between them. In germline, CDR1 is MNHEY, CDR2 SMNVEV (reference sequence).

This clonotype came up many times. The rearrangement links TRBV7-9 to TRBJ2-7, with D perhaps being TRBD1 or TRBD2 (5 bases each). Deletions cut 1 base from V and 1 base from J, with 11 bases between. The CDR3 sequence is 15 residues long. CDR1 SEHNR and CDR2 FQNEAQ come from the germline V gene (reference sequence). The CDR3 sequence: CASSLGVGGSYEQYF. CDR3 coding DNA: TGTGCCAGCAGCTTAGGAGTTGGGGGATCCTACGAGCAGTACTTC.

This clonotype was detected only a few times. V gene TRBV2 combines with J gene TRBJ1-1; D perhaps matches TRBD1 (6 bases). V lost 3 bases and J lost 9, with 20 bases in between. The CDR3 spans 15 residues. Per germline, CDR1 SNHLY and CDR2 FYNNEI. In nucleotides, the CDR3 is TGTGCCAGCAGTGACAGGGGATCTATCGGAAGGAAAGCTTTCTTT. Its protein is CASSDRGSIGRKAFF.

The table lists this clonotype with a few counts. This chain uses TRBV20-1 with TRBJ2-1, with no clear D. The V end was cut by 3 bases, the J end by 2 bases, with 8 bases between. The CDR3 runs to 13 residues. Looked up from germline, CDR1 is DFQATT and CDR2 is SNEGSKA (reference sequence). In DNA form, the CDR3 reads TGCAGTGCTAGTAGGGATACCTACAATGAGCAGTTCTTC. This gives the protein CSASRDTYNEQFF.

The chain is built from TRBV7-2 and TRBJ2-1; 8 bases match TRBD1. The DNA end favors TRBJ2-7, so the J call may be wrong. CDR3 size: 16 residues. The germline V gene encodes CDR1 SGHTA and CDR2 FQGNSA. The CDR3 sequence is CASSMSQGEAAYEQYF. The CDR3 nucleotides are TGTGCCAGCAGCATGTCACAGGGGGAAGCGGCCTACGAGCAGTACTTC.

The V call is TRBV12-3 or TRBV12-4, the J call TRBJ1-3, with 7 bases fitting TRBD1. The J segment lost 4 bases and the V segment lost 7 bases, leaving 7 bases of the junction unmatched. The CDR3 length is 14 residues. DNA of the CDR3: TGTGCCAGCATCTTGACAGGGACAGGAAACACCATATATTTT. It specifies CASILTGTGNTIYF.

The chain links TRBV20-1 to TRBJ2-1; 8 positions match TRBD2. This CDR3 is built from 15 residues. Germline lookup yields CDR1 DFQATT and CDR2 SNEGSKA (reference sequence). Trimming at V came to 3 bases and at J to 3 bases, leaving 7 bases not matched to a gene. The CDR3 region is CSASLGLAGYNEQFF. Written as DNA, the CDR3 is TGCAGTGCTAGCTTAGGGCTAGCGGGCTACAATGAGCAGTTCTTC.

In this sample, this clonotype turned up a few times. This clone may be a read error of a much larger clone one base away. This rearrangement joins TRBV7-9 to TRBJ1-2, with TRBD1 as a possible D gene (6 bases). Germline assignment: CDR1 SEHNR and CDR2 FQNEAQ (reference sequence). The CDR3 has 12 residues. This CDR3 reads CAGSPGGQGYTF. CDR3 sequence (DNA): TGTGCCGGCAGCCCTGGGGGCCAAGGCTACACCTTC.

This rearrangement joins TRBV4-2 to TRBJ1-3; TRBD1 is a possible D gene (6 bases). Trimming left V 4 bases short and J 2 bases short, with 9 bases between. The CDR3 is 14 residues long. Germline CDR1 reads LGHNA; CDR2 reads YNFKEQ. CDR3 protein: CASSRGGPGNTIYF. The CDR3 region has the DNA TGTGCCAGCAGCCGAGGGGGTCCTGGAAACACCATATATTTT.

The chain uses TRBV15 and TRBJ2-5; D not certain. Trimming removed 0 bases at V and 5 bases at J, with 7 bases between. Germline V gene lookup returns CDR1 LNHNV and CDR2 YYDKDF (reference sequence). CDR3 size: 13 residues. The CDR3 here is CATSRDPPETQYF. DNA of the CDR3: TGTGCCACCAGCAGAGATCCGCCGGAGACCCAGTACTTC.

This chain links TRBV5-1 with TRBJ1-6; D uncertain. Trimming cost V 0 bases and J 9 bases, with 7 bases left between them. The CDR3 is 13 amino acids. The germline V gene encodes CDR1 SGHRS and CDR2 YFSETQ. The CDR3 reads CASSLAGRSPLHF. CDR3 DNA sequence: TGCGCCAGCAGCTTGGCTGGACGTTCACCCCTCCACTTT.

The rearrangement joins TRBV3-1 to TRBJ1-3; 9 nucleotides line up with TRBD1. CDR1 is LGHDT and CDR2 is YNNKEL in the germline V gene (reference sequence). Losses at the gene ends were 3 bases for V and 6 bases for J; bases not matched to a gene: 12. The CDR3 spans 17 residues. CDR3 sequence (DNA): TGTGCCAGCAGCCACGGAAACAGGGGGCGCCTGGAAAACACCATATATTTT. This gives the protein CASSHGNRGRLENTIYF.

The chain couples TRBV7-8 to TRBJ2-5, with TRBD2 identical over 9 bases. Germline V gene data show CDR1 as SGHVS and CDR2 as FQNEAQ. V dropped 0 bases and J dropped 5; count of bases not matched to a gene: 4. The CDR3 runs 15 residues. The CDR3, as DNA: TGTGCCAGCAGCTTAGCGGCTAGCGGGGTTGAGACCCAGTACTTC. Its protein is CASSLAASGVETQYF. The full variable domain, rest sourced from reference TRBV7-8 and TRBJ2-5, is GAGVSQSPRYKVAKRGQDVALRCDPISGHVSLFWYQQALGQGPEFLTYFQNEAQLDKSGLPSDRFFAERPEGSVSTLKIQRTQQEDSAVYLCASSLAASGVETQYFGPGTRLLVL.

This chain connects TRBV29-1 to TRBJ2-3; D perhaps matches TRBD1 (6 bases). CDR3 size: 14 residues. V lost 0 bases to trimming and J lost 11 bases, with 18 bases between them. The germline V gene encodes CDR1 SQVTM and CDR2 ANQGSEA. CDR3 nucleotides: TGCAGCGTTGAAGAAGGCCAGGGACAAAGGGGGCAGTATTTT. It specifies CSVEEGQGQRGQYF.